This T cell receptor beta chain was recovered during a study of T cells after posttransplantation cyclophosphamide. General study findings and limits: TRB overlap between skin or GI tissue T cells and blood was limited. Later post-transplant blood repertoires were often dominated by donor CD8+ memory clones. Recipient CMV seropositivity and CMV reactivation strongly tracked TRB clonality.

Sequencing used immunoSEQ multiplex PCR; TCRdb keeps in-frame clones, though not all of them. This table holds about 7,000 clones, 92% found once. Worth noting for this clone: Its antigen is currently unknown.

Busulfan-fludarabine conditioning, marrow transplant, and cyclophosphamide on days +3 and +4 were administered. This clonotype was sampled from a female patient aged 50-59 years who received an allogeneic stem cell transplant from a related donor, was CMV-positive, and had no GVHD. Some T cells may have come from the graft donor. The sequencing here drew on PBMCs, taken 1404 days after allogeneic stem cell transplant with posttransplant cyclophosphamide.

The DNA for the CDR3 is TGTGCCTGGAGTGTCGGAGGGGTTGAAAAACTGTTTTTT. It specifies CAWSVGGVEKLFF. V and J are TRBV30 and TRBJ1-4, with D possibly matching TRBD1 (5 bases). Between the trimmed V and J ends, which lost 0 bases and 7 bases, there was a span of 9 bases. Germline values: CDR1 GTSNPN, CDR2 SVGIG (reference sequence). The CDR3 spans 13 residues.